The clone carrying this T cell receptor beta chain was detected ten times or more. The antigen is unknown. Flow cytometry had shown expanded CD8+CD57+ cells in the patients chosen for sequencing. Each of the patients presented with severe acquired aplastic anemia. Each patient gave a blood sample that was collected before any therapy had been received. This entry comes from a study of CD8+CD57+ T cells in acquired aplastic anemia. The V end lost 3 bases, the J end lost 5 bases, and 20 bases lay between the germline ends. Germline CDR1 reads SGDLS; CDR2 reads YYNGEE. The CDR3 has 16 amino acids. Overall study findings and caveats: Significance was not reached for CD8+ Simpson's diversity between patients and controls.

Genomic DNA constituted the template upon which TCR beta VDJ and CDR3 profiling was performed. In TCRdb, the reads were re-called with MiXCR into one record per CDR3 protein. The sample holds approximately 190,000 distinct CDR3 sequences; just under 50% are singletons and the top ten take around 9.7%. Sequences were obtained from sorted CD4+, CD8+, or CD8+CD57+ T cells (not recorded which) from PBMCs. The chain employs TRBV9 and TRBJ2-5; D assignment may be TRBD1 or TRBD2 (6 bases each). The clonotype was recovered from a human donor with aplastic anemia. The CDR3 DNA is TGTGCCAGCAGCGGTGAAGAGGGGGGCGTCAGGGAGACCCAGTACTTC. Amino acid sequence: CASSGEEGGVRETQYF.